The rows below give T cell receptor beta chains drawn from one sample of a study of OX40 agonist ivuxolimab in advanced cancers. Profiled with immunoSEQ multiplex PCR; TCRdb holds only in-frame clones, not every one. The repertoire holds about 130,000 clones, with approximately 90% as singletons. Sequencing used CD4+ or CD8+ T cells sorted from blood, obtained in a trial of the OX40 agonist ivuxolimab. The receptors derive from an adult with an advanced solid tumor such as melanoma, head and neck, liver or kidney cancer. CDR3s include the opening cysteine and the closing phenylalanine or tryptophan. A clone size is listed for some rows: how often the clone was seen (once, few, many), or a class if it is expanded.

abundance,j_gene,v_gene,CDR3aa
-,TRBJ1-5,TRBV9,CASSAGQGEIEPQHF
-,TRBJ1-5,TRBV12-5,CASDLDGNQPQHF
-,TRBJ1-2,TRBV5-8,CASGLLRDYGYTF
-,TRBJ1-1,TRBV29-1,CSLRAGLTTEAFF
-,TRBJ1-5,TRBV4-1,CASSQGAQLNQPQHF
-,TRBJ1-4,TRBV6-1,CASDPGQGAEKLFF
once,TRBJ2-5,TRBV9,CASSVAGSGFQETQYF
-,TRBJ2-6,TRBV7-9,CASSFPGLSSGANVLTF
once,TRBJ1-5,TRBV19,CASTLEGLDQPQHF
-,TRBJ1-1,TRBV2,CASRSGGDTEAFF
-,TRBJ1-2,TRBV6-5,CASSYGGAANYGYTF
-,TRBJ2-3,TRBV9,CASSVYTDTQYF
-,TRBJ2-5,TRBV5-1,CASSLEGGRSETQYF
-,TRBJ2-7,TRBV11-3,CASSLVRAYEQYF
once,TRBJ1-5,TRBV28,CASSPGTVSNQPQHF
-,TRBJ2-3,TRBV5-1,CASSSEEDTQYF
-,TRBJ1-4,TRBV2,CASSVRVEKLFF
-,TRBJ2-5,TRBV5-1,CASSFQGAEETQYF
-,TRBJ2-7,TRBV5-5,CASSLRDRVYEQYF
-,TRBJ2-5,TRBV4-3,CASSQGTVSKETQYF
-,TRBJ1-2,TRBV19,CASSLSGQQLNYGYTF
-,TRBJ1-2,TRBV15,CATSRDASWDRLNYGYTF
-,TRBJ2-2,TRBV28,CASSLGGTANTGELFF
-,TRBJ1-4,TRBV28,CASSGESPKEKLFF
once,TRBJ2-7,TRBV5-1,CASSLSGQGAREQYF
-,TRBJ2-7,TRBV9,CASSVASEAQGAYEQYF
-,TRBJ2-1,TRBV9,CASSGGGPGGDHEQFF
-,TRBJ1-4,TRBV10-3,CAISELWTAATNEKLFF
-,TRBJ2-1,TRBV27,CASSLEREPRYNEQFF
-,TRBJ2-7,TRBV4-1,CASSQDREGTNSYEQYF
-,TRBJ2-1,TRBV7-9,CASSLFPEQFF
once,TRBJ2-3,TRBV30,CAWSVQGSKTDTQYF
-,TRBJ2-5,TRBV29-1,CSVVGLAGGGGETQYF
-,TRBJ1-5,TRBV2,CASSGDGLSNQPQHF
-,TRBJ2-2,TRBV28,CASRMTLTGELFF
-,TRBJ2-3,TRBV7-6,CASSLGGDTDTQYF
-,TRBJ2-7,TRBV18,CASSPAPITLQWGEQYF
once,TRBJ1-5,TRBV2,CASSQLTGNQPQHF
-,TRBJ1-2,TRBV6-6,CASRLTGGVPYGYTF
-,TRBJ2-2,TRBV7-9,CASSSRDKYTGELFF
once,TRBJ2-1,TRBV7-3,CASSLTPPTSQFF